The sequence of this T cell receptor (beta chain) was determined in a study of response to subunit inactivated influenza vaccine. Study-wide results and caveats: That few new T cells are recruited by each seasonal influenza vaccination was the authors' suggestion.

This clonotype was recorded a few times. Its antigen is undetermined. The CDR3 has 17 residues. Germline CDR1 and CDR2: LGHNA and YNFKEQ. Losses at the gene ends were 0 bases for V and 3 bases for J; bases not matched to a gene: 6. TCRdb recomputed calls from the RT-PCR reads with MiXCR, one row per CDR3 protein. The profile covers roughly 630,000 distinct CDR3 sequences, with 11% to 15% appearing a single time and 7.6% taken by the ten largest. The clonotype comes from a man over 45 who received an inactivated influenza vaccine. The V gene is TRBV4-2, the J gene TRBJ2-1, with 9 bases aligning to TRBD2. The input for sequencing was PBMCs from blood, taken roughly 15 days before vaccination. CDR3 DNA sequence: TGTGCCAGCAGCCAAGATTTGCGGGGGGGCTACTACAATGAGCAGTTCTTC. Translation: CASSQDLRGGYYNEQFF.